This note documents a single T cell receptor (beta chain) sequence. Its antigen specificity is not known. No much larger clone exists at a distance of one base, and base qualities are not known. The protocol used for the library was 5' RACE. Sequencing used an Illumina HiSeq 2000. Template switching introduced a universal primer binding site; the final cDNA contained a unique molecular identifier, enabling accurate counting of TCR cDNA molecules. Specific primers in the conserved constant-segment region were used to synthesize first-strand cDNA for the TCR alpha and beta chains. Each cDNA library was double barcoded, with a SMART-Mk sample barcode plus Illumina barcodes, to control for contamination. TruSeq adapter sequences and Illumina sample barcodes were added in two successive PCR steps. TCR alpha and beta cDNA libraries were sequenced on the Illumina HiSeq platform with custom primers. Processing in the source paper ran as follows. MiGEC was used to process raw reads and extract unique molecular identifiers, and MiXCR was used to find CDR3 positions. Recombination models were inferred per individual with the repgenHMM and IGoR tools using an EM algorithm. The analysis of shared clonotypes was done with the tcR package in R, with sharing normalized by the product of cloneset sizes. To study raw recombination free of thymic and clonal selection effects, out-of-frame nonproductive sequences were analyzed. Clones were called with MiXCR by TCRdb after fastp trimmed the public reads at Q25, and only in-frame beta chains were retained. All rows with the same CDR3 protein become a single entry with the most common DNA and genes. The V and J calls reflect TCRdb's pipeline rather than the authors' work. This sample holds a few hundred thousand distinct CDR3 sequences; 9% to 10% were observed only once. The ten largest clones take up roughly 3% of the sample.

Every donor was a healthy Caucasian. Three pairs of female monozygotic twins, all aged about 18 to 29 years, were included in the twin cohort. RNA for TCR libraries was isolated from peripheral blood mononuclear cells. Germline trimming amounts to 4 bases on V and 4 bases on J, with 8 as the count of junction bases outside the gene matches. Reading the germline V gene gives CDR1 SGHRS and CDR2 YFSETQ. The CDR3 holds 16 amino acids from the cysteine to the phenylalanine. This entry keeps only the CDR3 DNA: 48 bases, framed from base 1. The data derive from a study of identical twins listed by TCRdb under 2016. General notes on the study: To test whether fetal clonotypes persist, this study deep-sequenced TCR alpha and beta repertoires from monozygotic twins, from unrelated adults of various ages, and from cord blood. Replicate twin experiments were performed at different times using different library preparation protocols to rule out contamination. The research as a whole found: Because the same donors could not be followed over many years, conclusions were based on cross-sectional statistical analysis. Fewer insertions were carried by abundant cord blood beta clonotypes, a similar but weaker trend appeared in young adult naive repertoires, and no such trend appeared in memory repertoires. Zero-insertion analyses could be partly confounded by invariant T cells such as MAIT and iNKT, although diverse VJ usage argued against such confounding for most clonotypes. Compared with coincidental sharing between unrelated individuals, out-of-frame TCR alpha sequences shared between twins had an excess of sequences with low generation probability. In monozygotic twins, recombination models systematically underestimated out-of-frame TCR alpha sharing, but the models matched the sharing seen between unrelated individuals. The excess sharing between twins in beta out-of-frame sequences was weaker because fewer shared sequences reduced the signal-to-noise ratio.

The data also belong to a second study, concerning yellow fever vaccine responses in identical twins. The second paper states: The authors reported that the T cell response to vaccination in identical twins appeared partly convergent and partly personalized. Focusing on identical twins, the study followed the T cell clones that responded to the vaccine, and did so with precision.

The clonotype originates from a woman under 30 in good health. Here the chain combines TRBV5-1 and TRBJ2-3; the central 11 bases match TRBD1. Material for sequencing was PBMCs. The CDR3 in this case is CASSPPGTGGPDTQYF. The nucleotide sequence is given as TGCGCCAGCAGCCCGCCCGGGACAGGGGGGCCAGATACGCAGTATTTT.